This TCR beta chain is drawn from a study of blood T cell repertoires in COVID-19. Study overall: There were acute and convalescent COVID-19 samples, and they came from the United States, Italy and Spain. Sample material is recorded as cDNA or gDNA derived from T cells, B-cell-depleted T cells, or PBMCs.

Seattle enrolled patients during active infection and tracked them longitudinally. Trimming left V 2 bases short and J 0 bases short, with 10 bases between. Germline CDR1 MNHEY, CDR2 SMNVEV (reference sequence). This CDR3 is built from 15 residues. In the original processing: Reference gene primer amplification yielded estimated nucleated cell counts. Sequenced by immunoSEQ multiplex PCR; TCRdb stores in-frame clones only, minus some. V and J calls and clone size are copied from that table; D and trimming were computed from the DNA. Here the sample spans a few hundred thousand clones, roughly nine tenths being singletons. This clone was seen a few times.

The sample taken for sequencing was peripheral blood. The clonotype comes from a woman in her twenties or thirties with COVID-19, enrolled during active disease. V usage is TRBV27 and J usage is TRBJ1-1; D is unclear. CDR3 residues: CASSLGQSMNTEAFF. The DNA of the CDR3 is TGTGCCAGCAGTTTAGGGCAGAGCATGAACACTGAAGCTTTCTTT.